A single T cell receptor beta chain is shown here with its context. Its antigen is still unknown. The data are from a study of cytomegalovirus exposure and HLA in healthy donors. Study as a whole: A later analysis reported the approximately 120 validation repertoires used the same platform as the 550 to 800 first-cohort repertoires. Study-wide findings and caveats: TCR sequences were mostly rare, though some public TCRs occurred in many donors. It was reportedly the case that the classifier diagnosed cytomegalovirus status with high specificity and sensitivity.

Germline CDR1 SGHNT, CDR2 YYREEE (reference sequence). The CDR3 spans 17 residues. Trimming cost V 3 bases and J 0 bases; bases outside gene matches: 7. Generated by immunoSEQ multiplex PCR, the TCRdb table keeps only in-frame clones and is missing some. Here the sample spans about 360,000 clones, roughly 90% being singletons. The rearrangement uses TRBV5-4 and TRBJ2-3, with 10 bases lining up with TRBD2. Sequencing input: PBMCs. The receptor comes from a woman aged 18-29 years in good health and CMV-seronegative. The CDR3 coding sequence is TGTGCCAGCAGCTCTTTTAGCGGGAGGTCTAGCACAGATACGCAGTATTTT. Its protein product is CASSSFSGRSSTDTQYF.